This T cell receptor beta chain was captured by sequencing in a study of blood T cells in healthy people across ages. The length of the CDR3 is 15 residues. In germline, CDR1 is DFQATT, CDR2 SNEGSKA (reference sequence). Unmatched junction bases numbered 7, after V lost 0 bases and J lost 8 bases. Sample-barcoded 5' priming and a J-beta primer mix drove a second PCR of about 6 to 11 cycles. The template-switch adaptor, which had 12 random nucleotides, put a tag on each cDNA molecule. No fewer than 2.5 million CDR3-containing paired-end reads came from each sample. TCRdb reanalysed the 5' RACE reads using MiXCR and keeps one entry per CDR3 protein. The repertoire holds 1.5 million to 1.9 million distinct CDR3 sequences, roughly two fifths seen once, with around 4% in the top ten. Donors were healthy Caucasian individuals from Russia aged about 6 to 100.

This clonotype was obtained from a young woman in good health. Input material: blood. V is TRBV20-1 and J is TRBJ2-1, with 10 bases lining up with TRBD2. CDR3: CSAREWSSGSHEQFF. The CDR3 DNA follows: TGCAGTGCTAGAGAGTGGTCTAGCGGGAGCCATGAGCAGTTCTTC.